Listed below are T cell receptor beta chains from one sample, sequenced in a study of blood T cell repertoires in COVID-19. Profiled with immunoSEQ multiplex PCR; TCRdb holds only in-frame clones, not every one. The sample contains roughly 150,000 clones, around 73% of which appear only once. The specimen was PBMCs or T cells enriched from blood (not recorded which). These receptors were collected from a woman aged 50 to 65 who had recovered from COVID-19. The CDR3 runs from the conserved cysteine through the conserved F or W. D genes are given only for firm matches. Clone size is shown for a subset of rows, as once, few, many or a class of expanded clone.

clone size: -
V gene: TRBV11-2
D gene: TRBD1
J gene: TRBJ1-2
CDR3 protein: CASSLGQGPYGYTF
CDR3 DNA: TGTGCCAGCAGCTTGGGACAGGGGCCCTATGGCTACACCTTC

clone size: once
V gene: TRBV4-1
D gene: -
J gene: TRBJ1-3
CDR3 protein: CASSLFSAGASSGNTIYF
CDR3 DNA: TGCGCCAGCAGCCTTTTTTCGGCAGGGGCAAGCTCTGGAAACACCATATATTTT

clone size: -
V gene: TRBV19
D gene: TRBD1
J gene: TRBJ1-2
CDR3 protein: CASSSHPRQGNGYTF
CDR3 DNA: TGTGCCAGTAGTAGCCACCCCAGACAGGGTAATGGCTACACCTTC

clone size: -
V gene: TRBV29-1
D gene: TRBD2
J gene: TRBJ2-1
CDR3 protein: CSVEAAGVGYNEQFF
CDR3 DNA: TGCAGCGTTGAAGCGGCGGGGGTTGGCTACAATGAGCAGTTCTTC

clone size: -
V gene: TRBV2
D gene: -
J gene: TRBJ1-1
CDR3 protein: CASSALQAVEAFF
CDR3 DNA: TGTGCCAGCAGTGCCTTACAGGCAGTTGAAGCTTTCTTT

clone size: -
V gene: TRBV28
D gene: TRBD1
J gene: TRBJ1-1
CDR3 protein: CASSLGRGHTEAFF
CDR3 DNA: TGTGCCAGCAGTCTCGGCAGGGGGCACACTGAAGCTTTCTTT

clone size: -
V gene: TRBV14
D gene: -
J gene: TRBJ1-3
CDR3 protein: CASTLDGGAGNTIYF
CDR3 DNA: TGTGCCAGCACTCTAGACGGGGGAGCTGGAAACACCATATATTTT

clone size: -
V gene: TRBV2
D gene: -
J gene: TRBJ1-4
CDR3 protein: CASSSSDGSEGENSVF
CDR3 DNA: TGTGCCAGCAGTTCCTCGGACGGATCGGAAGGGGAAAACTCGGTTTTT

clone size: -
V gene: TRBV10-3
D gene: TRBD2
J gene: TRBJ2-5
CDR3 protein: CAIRSLEGGGVQETQYF
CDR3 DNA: TGTGCCATCAGATCACTGGAGGGCGGGGGTGTCCAAGAGACCCAGTACTTC

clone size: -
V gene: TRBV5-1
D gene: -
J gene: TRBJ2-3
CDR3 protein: CASSPRDKGADTQYF
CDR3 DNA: TGCGCCAGCAGCCCACGGGACAAAGGCGCAGATACGCAGTATTTT

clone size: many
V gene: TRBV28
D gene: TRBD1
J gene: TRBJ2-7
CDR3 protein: CASSALPGQGPLGGFHEQYF
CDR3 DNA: TGTGCCAGCAGCGCCCTCCCGGGACAGGGGCCCCTGGGTGGTTTCCACGAGCAGTACTTC

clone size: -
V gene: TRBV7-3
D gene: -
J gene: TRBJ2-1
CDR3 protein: CASSFSGYNEQFF
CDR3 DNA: TGTGCCAGCAGCTTTTCGGGCTACAATGAGCAGTTCTTC

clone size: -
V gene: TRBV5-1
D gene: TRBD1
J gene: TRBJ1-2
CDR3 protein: CASSKTGDRNYGYTF
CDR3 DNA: TGCGCCAGCAGCAAAACGGGGGACAGAAACTATGGCTACACCTTC

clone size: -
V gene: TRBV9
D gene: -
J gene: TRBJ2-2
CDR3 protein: CASSEGQGNTGELFF
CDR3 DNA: TGTGCCAGCAGCGAGGGACAAGGGAACACCGGGGAGCTGTTTTTT

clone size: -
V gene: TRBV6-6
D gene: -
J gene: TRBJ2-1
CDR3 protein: CASSYSNRASHNEQFF
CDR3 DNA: TGTGCCAGCAGTTACTCGAACAGGGCCTCTCACAATGAGCAGTTCTTC

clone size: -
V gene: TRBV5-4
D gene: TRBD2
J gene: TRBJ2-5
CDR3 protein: CASRGGLAGQETQYF
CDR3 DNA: TGTGCCAGCAGGGGAGGACTAGCGGGGCAAGAGACCCAGTACTTC

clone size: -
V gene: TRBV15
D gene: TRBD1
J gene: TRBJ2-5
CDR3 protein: CATSSDRRDRPTYF
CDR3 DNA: TGTGCCACCAGCAGCGACCGCCGGGACAGACCCACGTACTTC

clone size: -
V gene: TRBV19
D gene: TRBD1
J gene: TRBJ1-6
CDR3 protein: CASSLPGQGFYSPLHF
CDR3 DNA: TGTGCCAGTAGCTTACCGGGACAGGGGTTCTATTCACCCCTCCACTTT

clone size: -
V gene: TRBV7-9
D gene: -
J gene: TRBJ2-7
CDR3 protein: CASSLRIPGTRVSYEQYF
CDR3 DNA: TGTGCCAGCAGCCTCCGGATACCCGGGACACGAGTCTCCTACGAGCAGTACTTC

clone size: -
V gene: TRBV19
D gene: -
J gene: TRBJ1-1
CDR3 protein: CETRDYMNTEAFF
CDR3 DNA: TGTGAGACCAGGGACTATATGAACACTGAAGCTTTCTTT

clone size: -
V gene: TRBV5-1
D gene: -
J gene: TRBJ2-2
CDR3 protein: CASSLGQNQLGELFF
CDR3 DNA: TGCGCCAGCAGCTTGGGACAGAACCAGTTGGGGGAGCTGTTTTTT

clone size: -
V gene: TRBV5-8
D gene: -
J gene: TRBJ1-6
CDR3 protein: CASSSQGGISPLHF
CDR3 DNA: TGTGCCAGCAGCTCACAGGGAGGGATTTCACCCCTCCACTTT

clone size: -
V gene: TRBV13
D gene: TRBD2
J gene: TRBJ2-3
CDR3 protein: CASSSGLATDTQYF
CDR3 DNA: TGTGCCAGCAGCTCCGGACTAGCAACAGATACGCAGTATTTT

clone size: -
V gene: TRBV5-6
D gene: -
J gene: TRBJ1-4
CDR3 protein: CASSIQWAEKLFF
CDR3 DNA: TGTGCCAGCAGCATACAATGGGCGGAAAAACTGTTTTTT

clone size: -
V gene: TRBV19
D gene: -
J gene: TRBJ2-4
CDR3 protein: CASRVGGAKNIQYF
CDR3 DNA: TGTGCCAGTAGGGTCGGCGGGGCCAAAAACATTCAGTACTTC

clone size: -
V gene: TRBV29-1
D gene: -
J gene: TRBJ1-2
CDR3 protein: CSVAGRGSGGYTF
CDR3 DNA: TGCAGCGTAGCGGGCCGGGGATCTGGTGGCTACACCTTC

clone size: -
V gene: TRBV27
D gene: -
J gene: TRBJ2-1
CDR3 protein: CASSLNRVVLNEQFF
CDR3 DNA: TGTGCCAGCAGTTTGAACAGGGTGGTTTTGAATGAGCAGTTCTTC

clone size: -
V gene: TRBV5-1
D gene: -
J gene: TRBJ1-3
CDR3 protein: CASTSTDGGSGNTIYF
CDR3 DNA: TGCGCCAGCACCTCTACGGACGGAGGGTCGGGAAACACCATATATTTT

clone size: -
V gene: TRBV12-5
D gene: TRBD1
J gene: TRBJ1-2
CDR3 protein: CASGPDRDSPYGYTF
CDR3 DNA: TGTGCTAGTGGCCCCGACAGGGACTCTCCCTATGGCTACACCTTC

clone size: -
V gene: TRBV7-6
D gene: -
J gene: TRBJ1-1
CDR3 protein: CASSLAGGFNTEAFF
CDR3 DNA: TGTGCCAGCAGCTTAGCCGGGGGGTTTAACACTGAAGCTTTCTTT

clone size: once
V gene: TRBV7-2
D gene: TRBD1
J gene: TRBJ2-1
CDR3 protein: CASSFPGTVNEQFF
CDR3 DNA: TGTGCCAGCAGCTTCCCCGGGACAGTCAATGAGCAGTTCTTC

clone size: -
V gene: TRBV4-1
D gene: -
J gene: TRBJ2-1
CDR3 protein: CASSQGMNSHEQFF
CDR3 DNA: TGCGCCAGCAGCCAAGGAATGAACAGCCATGAGCAGTTCTTC

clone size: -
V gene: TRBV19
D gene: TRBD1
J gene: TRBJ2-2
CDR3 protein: CASSAGTGNTGELFF
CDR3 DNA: TGTGCCAGTAGTGCAGGGACAGGGAACACCGGGGAGCTGTTTTTT

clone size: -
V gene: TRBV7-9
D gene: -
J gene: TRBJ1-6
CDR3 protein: CASSLAQNSPLHF
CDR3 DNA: TGTGCCAGCAGCTTAGCCCAAAATTCACCCCTCCACTTT

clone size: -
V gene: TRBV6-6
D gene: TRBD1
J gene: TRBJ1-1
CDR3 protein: CASSLRTGATGVGAFF
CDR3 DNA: TGTGCCAGCAGCCTTCGAACAGGGGCCACGGGGGTTGGAGCTTTCTTT

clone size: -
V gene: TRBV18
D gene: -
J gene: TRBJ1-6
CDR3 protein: CASSLSGQDNSPLHF
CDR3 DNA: TGTGCCAGCTCACTATCGGGACAAGATAATTCACCCCTCCACTTT

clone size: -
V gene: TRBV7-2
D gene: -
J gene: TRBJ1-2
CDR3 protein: CASSLDGGMNGYTF
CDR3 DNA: TGTGCCAGCAGCTTAGATGGAGGTATGAACGGCTACACCTTC